This TCR beta chain was captured by sequencing in a study of blood T cell repertoires in COVID-19. Study-level information: Whether acute or convalescent, the COVID-19 samples came from the United States, Italy and Spain. Nucleic acid was either cDNA or gDNA, and it came from T cells, B-cell-depleted T cells, or PBMCs.

The CDR3 sequence is 14 residues long. V was shortened by 5 bases and J by 14 bases, with 21 bases between the two germline ends. Germline CDR1 is SGHVS and CDR2 is FQNEAQ. Authors' analysis steps: Estimation of nucleated cell counts was performed using reference gene primer amplification. Repertoires were generated with immunoSEQ multiplex PCR, while TCRdb's copy carries only in-frame clones and drops some. V, J and clone size are those of that table, while D and trimming were read from the DNA. This sample has fewer than 130,000 clones, with 80% to 90% found just once. Specimen: peripheral blood. The sequence came from a woman older than 75 with acute or convalescent COVID-19. V is TRBV7-8 and J is TRBJ1-4; D is unclear. For the CDR3, the DNA is TGTGCCAGCAGCATTTTCATCGGTCTCGGTCGGCTGTTTTTT. It yields the protein CASSIFIGLGRLFF.